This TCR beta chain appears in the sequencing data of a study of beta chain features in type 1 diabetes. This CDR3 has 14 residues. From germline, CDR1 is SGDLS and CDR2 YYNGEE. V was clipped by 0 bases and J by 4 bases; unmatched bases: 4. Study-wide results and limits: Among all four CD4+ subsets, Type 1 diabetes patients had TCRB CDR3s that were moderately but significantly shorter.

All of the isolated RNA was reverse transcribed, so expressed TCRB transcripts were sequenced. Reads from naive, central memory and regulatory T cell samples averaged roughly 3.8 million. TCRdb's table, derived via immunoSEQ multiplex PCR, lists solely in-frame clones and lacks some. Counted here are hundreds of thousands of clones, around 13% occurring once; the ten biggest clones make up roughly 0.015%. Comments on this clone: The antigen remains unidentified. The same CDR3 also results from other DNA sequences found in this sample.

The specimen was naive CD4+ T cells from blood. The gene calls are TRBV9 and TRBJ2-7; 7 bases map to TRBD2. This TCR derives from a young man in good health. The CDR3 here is CASSVGGSSYEQYF. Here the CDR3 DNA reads TGTGCCAGCAGCGTAGGCGGGAGCTCATACGAGCAGTACTTC.